This is a list of T cell receptor beta chains from one sample in a study of blood T cell repertoires in COVID-19. Assay: immunoSEQ multiplex PCR; the TCRdb copy retains only in-frame clones and omits some. In the table there are roughly 160,000 clones, around four fifths of which are singletons. Source material: peripheral blood. The receptors were sampled from a woman of 80 years or more with COVID-19, enrolled during active disease. CDR3s include the opening cysteine and the closing phenylalanine or tryptophan.

CDR3	V
CASAQGSANEKLFF	TRBV18
CASSSYRGQGTQYF	TRBV7-7
CASSAGGGQGTEAFF	TRBV9
CASSIGGSTREKLFF	TRBV19
CASSFSGGAAGYNEQFF	TRBV7-8
CASSPRIATEAFF	TRBV18
CASSLDRANYGYTF	TRBV5-5
CASIPTGGDTQYF	TRBV27
CASSPSAKNIQYF	TRBV28
CASSARGRRNTEAFF	TRBV9
CASGLGHRGYEQYF	TRBV12-5
CASSQTSGTGEQFF	TRBV19
CASSHMPTGNNSPLHF	TRBV5-1
CATSREWTGGERNEQFF	TRBV15
CASGLGSVSAAYEQYF	TRBV2
CASSQSGLDEQFF	TRBV3-1/TRBV3-2
CASSEEGTSGGAKDTQYF	TRBV2
CASSSWGGNSPLHF	TRBV7-2
CASSTQDTEAFF	TRBV7-9
CASSLGSRTATGYEQYF	TRBV7-6
CASSSYTGAGANVLTF	TRBV19
CASSSVGYLFF	TRBV5-1
CASSQADSLETQYF	TRBV4-1
CASSPGGQVNQPQHF	TRBV18
CASSPPTSRREKLFF	TRBV27
CASSIRDNSPLHF	TRBV2
CASSLGGQGFGYTF	TRBV5-1
CASSPGRGKFSPLHF	TRBV18
CASRNRVGTNTEAFF	TRBV19
CASRWGSSGSTDTQYF	TRBV2
CSVTGGSGPYGYTF	TRBV29-1
CASSPDKFSGNTIYF	TRBV2
CASSLRREQYF	TRBV28
CASSPIGQDAFF	TRBV5-4
CASSLGDRGHSPLHF	TRBV7-9
CASRAGAEKLFF	TRBV19
CASSIFKTAFNEKLFF	TRBV19
CATSDPLLYTQYF	TRBV24-1
CASSTATGELFF	TRBV28
CASQGQLGGYTF	TRBV5-1
CSVLIQGAPNYGYTF	TRBV29-1
CASSRRLTGAGIYGQYF	TRBV6-6
CASSYPGTSNSPLHF	TRBV6-6
CASSQGTSGRGETQYF	TRBV4-1
CASSLEALNYEQYF	TRBV7-2
CASSTAEAYEKLFF	TRBV7-9
CASSVGARDSEAFF	TRBV9
CASSPTGPGIREAFF	TRBV3-1/TRBV3-2
CASSLGTGGYTDTQYF	TRBV6-4
CASSSPGTGTDSPLHF	TRBV5-5
CASSFRIQRNNEQFF	TRBV11-2
CASSTRQGDAFTF	TRBV5-4
CASSPPSDSKAFF	TRBV18